This passage covers 26 T cell receptor beta chains from one sample sequenced in a study of Ad26.COV2.S vaccination and SARS-CoV-2 variants. Treatment here: some 20 received Ad26.COV2.S at low or high dose, single or two shots; 5 received placebo; per-sample allocation not given. On day 63 after the first injection, vaccine and placebo recipients gave samples. TCRdb keeps only in-frame clones here, not all; method: immunoSEQ multiplex PCR. The repertoire holds around 370,000 clones, with roughly 81% as singletons. Sample: peripheral blood, taken in a trial of Ad26.COV2.S vaccine versus placebo. The receptors derive from a person aged 18-60 years who received the Ad26.COV2.S COVID-19 vaccine or a placebo.

The rearrangement uses TRBV15 and TRBJ2-1, with TRBD2 matching over 12 bases. The CDR3 covers 18 residues. V trimming: 1 base; J trimming: 11 bases; junction bases outside the gene matches: 15. Germline CDR1 LNHNV, CDR2 YYDKDF (reference sequence). The CDR3 spells CATSRGTSGVLIWNQQFF. The DNA of the CDR3 is TGTGCCACCAGCAGAGGGACTAGCGGGGTGTTGATTTGGAATCAGCAGTTCTTC.

V usage is TRBV10-2 and J usage is TRBJ2-2; 10 positions match TRBD1. Per the germline V gene, CDR1 is WSHSY and CDR2 is SAAADI. Germline trimming cut 7 bases from V and 5 bases from J; bases unmatched to any gene: 13. The length of the CDR3 is 17 residues. CDR3 in DNA: TGCGCCAGCACAGAGACAGGGGGCTCATTATTAACCGGGGAGCTGTTTTTT. Translated, it gives CASTETGGSLLTGELFF.

This chain links TRBV6-1 with TRBJ2-3; D is uncertain. Trimming left V 3 bases short and J 3 bases short, with 7 bases between. In germline, CDR1 is MNHNS, CDR2 SASEGT. This CDR3 comprises 13 residues. Here the CDR3 reads CASSETATDTQYF. The CDR3 bases are TGTGCCAGCAGTGAGACCGCAACAGATACGCAGTATTTT.

This chain joins TRBV7-2 and TRBJ2-5, with a weak D call TRBD2 (6 bases). The V gene lost 5 bases and the J gene lost 4 bases, with 11 bases spanning the gap. This CDR3 spans 13 amino acids. Germline CDR1 is SGHTA and CDR2 is FQGNSA. The CDR3 DNA is TGTGCCAGCAGCAGTGGGACTTTAGAGACCCAGTACTTC. Translated: CASSSGTLETQYF.

The rearrangement uses TRBV7-9 and TRBJ2-2, with 8 bases lining up with TRBD1. CDR3 length: 16 amino acids. Germline loops: CDR1 SEHNR, CDR2 FQNEAQ (reference sequence). V dropped 5 bases and J dropped 7; count of bases not matched to a gene: 12. As DNA, the CDR3 is TGTGCCAGCAGCAGTCCGTGGACAGGGAGGAGCGGGGAGCTGTTTTTT. This encodes CASSSPWTGRSGELFF. Full variable domain (missing parts from reference TRBV7-9 and TRBJ2-2): DTGVSQNPRHKITKRGQNVTFRCDPISEHNRLYWYRQTLGQGPEFLTYFQNEAQLEKSRLLSDRFSAERPKGSFSTLEIQRTEQGDSAMYLCASSSPWTGRSGELFFGEGSRLTVL.

The chain carries TRBV6-5 and TRBJ1-1, with unresolved D. The germline gives CDR1 MNHEY, CDR2 SVGAGI. The CDR3 runs to 16 residues. The V and J ends lost 3 bases and 0 bases respectively, with 14 bases between them. CDR3 nucleotide sequence: TGTGCCAGCAGTTATGGACCCCTAGACATGAACACTGAAGCTTTCTTT. Protein sequence: CASSYGPLDMNTEAFF.

This clone was counted a few times. This sequence joins TRBV7-2 and TRBJ2-7; TRBD1 matches 8 bases. V shed 7 bases and J 5 bases; nucleotides not matched to a gene: 25. CDR1 and CDR2 from the germline V gene are SGHTA and FQGNSA. The CDR3 is 19 residues long. The CDR3 nucleotides are TGTGCCAGCATGGTTTTAATCGGACAGGGCTTTCGGGGGTTCAACGAGCAGTACTTC. Residues: CASMVLIGQGFRGFNEQYF.

The chain employs TRBV5-6 and TRBJ2-5; 7 nucleotides agree with TRBD1. The CDR3 is made up of 16 amino acids. V was pared by 4 bases and J by 1 base, with 10 bases of the junction left unmatched. Germline assignment: CDR1 SGHDT and CDR2 YYEEEE. The CDR3 DNA sequence: TGTGCCAGCAGCAAGAGGCAGGGGGTTACCCAAGAGACCCAGTACTTC. As protein: CASSKRQGVTQETQYF.

This clone was picked up a small number of times. The V and J genes are TRBV7-2 and TRBJ2-5; the D gene is possibly TRBD2 (6 bases). CDR1 SGHTA and CDR2 FQGNSA come from the germline V gene. Trimming shortened V by 6 bases and J by 0 bases, and 11 bases separated the two germline ends. This CDR3 is built from 14 residues. CDR3: CASRSLAHQETQYF. In nucleotides, the CDR3 is TGTGCCAGCAGATCTCTAGCGCACCAAGAGACCCAGTACTTC.

This chain connects TRBV20-1 to TRBJ2-7, with D uncertain. Germline CDR1 DFQATT, CDR2 SNEGSKA (reference sequence). The CDR3 is made up of 10 amino acids. V dropped 6 bases and J dropped 3 bases, with 6 bases sitting between them. This CDR3 reads CSATNYEQYF. The CDR3 DNA sequence: TGCAGTGCCACCAACTACGAGCAGTACTTC.

This chain connects TRBV30 to TRBJ1-2; 9 bases are a match to TRBD1. V dropped 4 bases and J dropped 8; count of bases not matched to a gene: 14. Germline V gene sequence: CDR1 GTSNPN, CDR2 SVGIG (reference sequence). This CDR3 has 15 residues. The CDR3 DNA follows: TGTGCCTGGACCTCCGGGACAGGGTTTAAGAGGGGCTACACCTTC. Its translation is CAWTSGTGFKRGYTF.

J is TRBJ2-1 and V is TRBV10-3; 7 positions agree with TRBD2. Germline V gene sequence: CDR1 ENHRY, CDR2 SYGVKD. J was trimmed by 5 bases and V by 3 bases; bases with no gene match: 7. The CDR3 consists of 15 residues. CDR3 in amino acids: CAISDATSYHNEQFF. In DNA form, the CDR3 reads TGTGCCATCAGTGACGCGACTAGCTACCACAATGAGCAGTTCTTC.

The table lists this clone with a count of one. The rearrangement joins TRBV2 to TRBJ1-5; D is unclear. Trimming pared 1 base from V and 4 bases from J, leaving 8 bases between. The germline CDR1 and CDR2 sequences are SNHLY and FYNNEI. This CDR3 contains 14 residues. The CDR3 loop reads CASSEGRGNQPQHF. CDR3 nucleotides: TGTGCCAGCAGTGAAGGGAGAGGGAATCAGCCCCAGCATTTT. Using reference TRBV2 and TRBJ1-5 for the parts outside the CDR3, the full variable domain is EPEVTQTPSHQVTQMGQEVILRCVPISNHLYFYWYRQILGQKVEFLVSFYNNEISEKSEIFDDQFSVERPDGSNFTLKIRSTKLEDSAMYFCASSEGRGNQPQHFGDGTRLSIL.

The chain links TRBV7-2 to TRBJ2-7; D is unresolved. Germline lookup yields CDR1 SGHTA and CDR2 FQGNSA. V shed 3 bases and J shed 3 bases, with 12 bases lying between them. The CDR3 loop spans 14 amino acids. The DNA for the CDR3 is TGTGCCAGCAGCTTTCAGACGGTAGACTACGAGCAGTACTTC. The encoded protein is CASSFQTVDYEQYF.

The chain couples TRBV6-2 or TRBV6-3 to TRBJ2-3, with D hard to call. Deletions cut 2 bases from V and 2 bases from J, with 11 bases between. The germline V gene encodes CDR1 MNHEY and CDR2 SVGEGT. The CDR3 has 15 amino acids. CDR3 coding DNA: TGTGCCAGCAGTTACGGTCTACAAAACACAGATACGCAGTATTTT. It specifies CASSYGLQNTDTQYF.

The CDR3 loop is CASSSDRLNTEAFF. The CDR3 DNA is TGTGCCAGCAGCTCGGACAGATTGAACACTGAAGCTTTCTTT. The rearrangement joins TRBV11-2 to TRBJ1-1, with D possibly matching TRBD1 (6 bases). Germline V gene lookup returns CDR1 SGHAT and CDR2 FQNNGV. The CDR3 has 14 residues. Trimming left V 4 bases short and J 0 bases short, with 9 bases between.

The J gene is TRBJ2-5, the V gene TRBV29-1, with D unclear. Per the germline V gene, CDR1 is SQVTM and CDR2 is ANQGSEA. Trimming removed 4 bases at V and 2 bases at J, with 11 bases between. There are 13 residues in the CDR3. CDR3 sequence reads: CSVGFTPQETQYF. The CDR3, as DNA: TGCAGCGTTGGGTTTACCCCTCAAGAGACCCAGTACTTC.

The chain links TRBV5-5 to TRBJ2-5, with 8 nucleotides matching TRBD2. Germline V gives CDR1 SGHKS, CDR2 YYEKEE (reference sequence). The CDR3 loop spans 15 amino acids. The V segment lost 2 bases and the J segment 4 bases; nucleotides outside the gene matches: 7. CDR3 loop: CASSFPEAGAETQYF. The CDR3 nucleotides are TGTGCCAGCAGCTTCCCCGAAGCGGGAGCAGAGACCCAGTACTTC.

The chain employs TRBV6-5 and TRBJ1-5; D ambiguous. Germline loops: CDR1 MNHEY, CDR2 SVGAGI. CDR3 size: 12 residues. Trimming stripped 5 bases from V and 3 bases from J, with 5 bases between. This chain's CDR3 is CASSIANQPQHF. The CDR3, as DNA: TGTGCCAGCAGTATCGCCAATCAGCCCCAGCATTTT.

The chain joins TRBV9 to TRBJ1-1, with TRBD1 as a possible D gene (6 bases). The CDR3 is 14 residues long. Germline V gene sequence: CDR1 SGDLS, CDR2 YYNGEE. V gave up 4 bases and J gave up 4 bases, with 14 bases separating them. CDR3 protein: CASSLGGTGTEAFF. In nucleotides, the CDR3 is TGTGCCAGCAGCCTAGGGGGTACGGGCACTGAAGCTTTCTTT.

The genes are TRBV28 and TRBJ1-1; 7 positions agree with TRBD1. CDR3 size: 14 residues. CDR1 MDHEN and CDR2 SYDVKM come from the germline V gene. V shed 7 bases, J shed 10 bases, and the junction held 15 bases outside the gene matches. The CDR3 DNA reads TGTGCCAGCACTCCCGGGCGGTCCAGACAGGGAGCTTTCTTT. Translating it yields CASTPGRSRQGAFF.

With regard to this clone: Additional DNA sequences in this sample encode the identical CDR3. The chain couples TRBV5-1 to TRBJ2-3, with TRBD2 identical over 11 bases. V dropped 4 bases and J dropped 1; count of bases not matched to a gene: 2. Germline V gene data show CDR1 as SGHRS and CDR2 as YFSETQ. The CDR3 runs to 15 residues. CDR3 loop: CASSLGLAGTDTQYF. The CDR3 region has the DNA TGCGCCAGCAGCCTGGGACTAGCGGGCACAGATACGCAGTATTTT.

The chain carries TRBV5-1 and TRBJ2-3; 9 nucleotides match TRBD2. J lost 2 bases, V lost 3 bases, and 7 bases had no gene match. CDR3 length: 16 residues. CDR1 and CDR2 (germline): SGHRS, YFSETQ. The CDR3 loop is CASSSLAGEVTDTQYF. In DNA form, the CDR3 reads TGCGCCAGCAGCTCTTTAGCGGGAGAAGTCACAGATACGCAGTATTTT.

The rearrangement uses TRBV21-1 and TRBJ2-3; the DNA was not compared with TRBD2, the D call given in the table. TRBV21-1 is a listed pseudogene. The CDR3 extends over 14 amino acids. In DNA form, the CDR3 reads TGTGCCAGCAGCAAAGTAGCGGGCGAACATACGCAGTATTTT. Its translation: CASSKVAGEHTQYF.

V is TRBV30 and J is TRBJ1-1; D perhaps matches TRBD1 (5 bases). From germline, CDR1 is GTSNPN and CDR2 SVGIG (reference sequence). Trimming took off 5 bases at V and 1 base at J, with 20 bases between the two ends. The CDR3 is 16 amino acids. The CDR3 coding sequence is TGTGCCTGGTCCCCCCTTGCGGGGCAGACGAACACTGAAGCTTTCTTT. Translation gives CAWSPLAGQTNTEAFF.

V is TRBV3-1 (or the pseudogene TRBV3-2) and J is TRBJ1-2; D is possibly TRBD1 (6 bases). In germline, CDR1 is LGHDT, CDR2 YNNKEL (reference sequence). The CDR3 contains 15 residues. The V end was cut by 1 base, the J end by 8 bases, with 17 bases between. CDR3 DNA: TGTGCCAGCAGCCAAGCAGGGGACTATATGGACGGCTACACCTTC. Its protein is CASSQAGDYMDGYTF.